Listed below are T cell receptor beta chains from one sample, sequenced in a study of molecular identifiers for immune sequencing clone quantification. Using its own MiXCR run on the PCR reads, TCRdb lists one record per CDR3 protein. The table includes about 630,000 distinct CDR3 sequences, roughly 25% detected once. Sequencing was done on a sample of naive CD8+ T cells from blood, with Jurkat cell RNA spiked in. The receptors stem from a human donor in good health. Some libraries in this study had Jurkat cell RNA spiked in. Each CDR3 is given with its conserved first and last residue. A D gene is named only where the DNA matches it firmly. Only some rows state a clone size, as once, few, many or a class for expanded clones.

NA TRBJ2-3 TRBV27 NA CASSQGSRLGPGTQYF TGTGCCAGCAGCCAAGGGAGTCGACTGGGCCCTGGTACGCAGTATTTT
NA TRBJ2-3 TRBV3-1 many CASSQDGFGSADTQYF TGTGCCAGCAGCCAAGATGGGTTCGGGAGTGCAGATACGCAGTATTTT
NA TRBJ1-1 TRBV13 few CASSPPGYEGNTEAFF TGTGCCAGCAGCCCTCCCGGTTATGAAGGGAACACTGAAGCTTTCTTT
NA TRBJ2-7 TRBV9 NA CASSGDQGAGSSYEQYF TGTGCCAGCAGCGGAGACCAAGGGGCAGGGAGCTCCTACGAGCAGTACTTC
TRBD1 TRBJ2-7 TRBV20-1 many CSAREFFSGQGSYEQYF TGCAGTGCTAGAGAGTTTTTCTCGGGACAGGGGTCTTACGAGCAGTACTTC
NA TRBJ1-3 TRBV9 few CASSVAGASGNTIYF TGTGCCAGCAGCGTAGCCGGAGCCTCTGGAAACACCATATATTTT
NA TRBJ2-3 TRBV20-1 many CSARDRAESTDTQYF TGCAGTGCTAGAGATCGGGCAGAAAGCACAGATACGCAGTATTTT
NA TRBJ2-2 TRBV3-1 few CASSQDADLDTGELFF TGTGCCAGCAGCCAAGATGCGGATCTGGATACCGGGGAGCTGTTTTTT
NA TRBJ1-5 TRBV15 once CATSRDRNYHQPEHF TGTGCCACCAGCAGAGACCGGAACTACCATCAGCCCGAGCATTTT
NA TRBJ1-2 TRBV12-3/TRBV12-4 NA CASSFVEAHGYTF TGTGCCAGCAGTTTCGTCGAAGCACATGGCTACACCTTC
NA TRBJ2-7 TRBV19 few CASKSKRGADEQYF TGTGCCAGTAAATCAAAACGGGGGGCTGACGAGCAGTACTTC
NA TRBJ1-1 TRBV7-2 many CASSLGGLAEAFF TGTGCCAGCAGCTTAGGCGGGTTGGCGGAAGCTTTCTTT
NA TRBJ1-6 TRBV27 NA CASSLTGPEFNNSPLHF TGTGCCAGCAGTTTAACAGGCCCCGAATTCAATAATTCACCCCTCCACTTT
NA TRBJ2-3 TRBV11-2 NA CASRDWAGSPEEYF TGTGCCAGCAGGGATTGGGCGGGCTCCCCCGAGGAGTATTTT
TRBD2 TRBJ2-5 TRBV20-1 NA CSARDGQRGEETQYF TGCAGTGCTAGAGATGGCCAGCGGGGGGAAGAGACCCAGTACTTC
NA TRBJ1-6 TRBV27 NA CASRRTHKSPLHF TGTGCCAGCAGGAGGACGCATAAGTCACCCCTCCACTTT
NA TRBJ1-5 TRBV7-2 few CASSLGYGADQPQHF TGTGCCAGCAGCTTAGGTTACGGGGCCGATCAGCCCCAGCATTTT
NA TRBJ2-4 TRBV29-1 many CSVVGIAKNIQYF TGCAGCGTTGTAGGAATAGCCAAAAACATTCAGTACTTC
NA TRBJ2-7 TRBV20-1 many CSARDGLGAAEQYF TGCAGTGCTAGAGATGGGCTAGGGGCTGCCGAGCAGTACTTC
NA TRBJ1-3 TRBV9 NA CASSEGQGSGNTIYF TGTGCCAGCAGCGAGGGGCAGGGCTCTGGAAACACCATATATTTT
NA TRBJ2-2 TRBV2 many CASSLAENTGELFF TGTGCCAGCAGTTTAGCAGAGAACACCGGGGAGCTGTTTTTT
NA TRBJ2-2 TRBV20-1 few CSARDRWRENTGELFF TGCAGTGCTAGAGATCGCTGGCGGGAGAACACCGGGGAGCTGTTTTTT
NA TRBJ1-6 TRBV5-1 NA CASSLEWAINSPLHF TGCGCCAGCAGCTTGGAGTGGGCAATTAATTCACCCCTCCACTTT
TRBD2 TRBJ2-7 TRBV2 many CASSEEASGRARYEQYF TGTGCCAGCAGTGAAGAAGCTAGCGGGAGGGCCAGGTACGAGCAGTACTTC